The entry that follows covers one TCR beta chain sequence. What this receptor recognizes is not known. It has no much larger one-base neighbor in the sample; base qualities were not kept. Sequences SQVTM (CDR1) and ANQGSEA (CDR2) are obtained from the germline V gene. Trimming at the junction amounts to 7 bases on V and 1 base on J, and the germline ends lie 13 bases apart. The CDR3 measures 13 amino acids from cysteine to phenylalanine. Only the CDR3 region is kept as DNA, spanning 39 bases read in frame from base 1. The entry originates in a study of Graves' ophthalmopathy and Graves' hyperthyroidism (dated by TCRdb to the late 2010s). Looking at the study overall: Peripheral blood samples were taken at the time of initial diagnosis, before any treatment was given. The study used TCR beta repertoire signatures to distinguish Graves' ophthalmopathy from Graves' hyperthyroidism and to predict progression to ophthalmopathy. In total, 135 blood samples were TCR-sequenced: around 42 ophthalmopathy, some 75 hyperthyroidism and approximately 17 hyperthyroidism-to-ophthalmopathy patients. To explore V-J signatures that distinguish ophthalmopathy from hyperthyroidism, a discovery set of about a hundred patients was enrolled, made up of roughly 41 with ophthalmopathy and some 58 with stable hyperthyroidism. An independent validation cohort was composed of fewer than 20 hyperthyroidism patients and some 16 patients who later progressed from hyperthyroidism to ophthalmopathy. T-cell repertoires of thyroid tissue and blood were compared in five or six hyperthyroidism patients. Once sampling was done, hyperthyroidism patients were given methimazole at a starting dose of 30 mg daily, while ophthalmopathy patients were given high-dose intravenous methylprednisolone. Beyond this particular receptor, the publication reports: Sample size was not statistically predetermined, and group allocation was not concealed from the investigators. In validation, the model predicted ophthalmopathy progression with 70.59% sensitivity and roughly 78% specificity; more than ten predicted patients were CT-confirmed with GO in a median of approximately 6.5 months. Most expanded thyroid clonotypes with frequency above 0.001 were also detected in blood, suggesting blood repertoires may reflect the thyroid immune response. In cross-validation, the 13-signature model distinguished ophthalmopathy from stable hyperthyroidism with around 90% sensitivity and around 84% specificity, while in the test set the corresponding values were about 79% and 69%.

TCR beta CDR3 regions were amplified from RNA transcripts for repertoire sequencing. The first round was an RT-PCR using HTBI primers with the Qiagen OneStep RT-PCR kit, and this first round was followed by a second-round multiplex PCR, then size selection and purification. Libraries were sequenced paired-end with 100 bp reads on an Illumina HiSeq2000. On the authors' methods: Reads were processed with SOAPnuke, discarding reads with adapters, uncalled bases, mean Phred below 15, or no exact constant-primer or identifier match. COPE v1.2.5 was used to merge high-quality paired reads. Unique nucleotide sequences were defined as clonotypes and aligned to IMGT TRB V, D and J references using MiTCR v1.1. Analysis was restricted to V-J combinations with a frequency above 0.0001, which covered 99.2% of repertoires. For each V-J combination, a TCR clonal expansion and chaos score was defined as F50 clonal expansion divided by the chaos observed in the TCRdist matrix. Welch's t-statistics and random forest were used to reduce the features to some 13 V-J combinations, which were then used as input to a naive Bayes classifier. The Morisita-Horn index was used to measure how similar the thyroid and blood repertoires were. Using fastp trimming at Q25 and MiXCR clonotype assembly, TCRdb reanalyzed the public sequencing data and kept in-frame beta chains. Entries are consolidated by CDR3 protein sequence, retaining the most common genes and DNA. TCRdb's processing, not the study's, gives the V and J calls here. In this sample the table shows about 660,000 distinct CDR3 sequences, just over 40% of which occur a single time. The ten largest clones represent roughly 3.5% of the sample.

The ophthalmopathy patients had moderately to severely active disease, with a Clinical Activity Score of 3 or higher, a NOSPECS grade of 4 or higher, and a disease duration of less than 3 months. Patients were excluded if they had other autoimmune diseases, uncontrolled infections, pregnancy or lactation. Clinical symptoms, serum thyroxine, TRAb, thyroid ultrasound and orbital computed tomography were used for diagnosis. PBMCs were isolated from about 10 ml of fresh peripheral blood by Ficoll-Paque density gradient centrifugation. Trizol reagent was used to extract the total RNA, and its quality was then checked on an Agilent 2100 Bioanalyzer.

The sequence links TRBV29-1 to TRBJ1-1, and the D gene may be TRBD1, 5 bases matching. The sequence derives from an adult man with Graves' ophthalmopathy. The source material was peripheral blood. In nucleotides, the sequence is TGCAGCGGAGGGGCCGGAGGGAACACTGAAGCTTTCTTT. Its translation is CSGGAGGNTEAFF.